A single sample is the source of the 32 T cell receptor beta chains below, sequenced in a study of blood T cell repertoires in COVID-19. Some clones are missing from TCRdb's copy, which holds only in-frame ones; the method was immunoSEQ multiplex PCR. In the table there are about 140,000 clones, roughly 80% of which are singletons. The sequenced material came from PBMCs or T cells enriched from blood (not recorded which). Receptors originate from a man aged 35-49 years with acute COVID-19.

Written as DNA, the CDR3 is TGTGCCAGCAGCTTTGGGGGGGGCACTGAAGCTTTCTTT. Amino acids: CASSFGGGTEAFF. The chain combines TRBV7-6 with TRBJ1-1; tentatively, D is TRBD1 (5 bases). The CDR3 is 13 amino acids. With 3 bases removed from V and 4 bases from J, the gap between germline ends came to 9 bases. Germline lookup yields CDR1 SGHVS and CDR2 FNYEAQ.

This chain links TRBV6-5 with TRBJ2-7; a possible D gene is TRBD2 (6 bases). CDR3 length: 16 amino acids. Trimming took 2 bases from V and 6 from J, leaving 20 bases between them. Germline loops: CDR1 MNHEY, CDR2 SVGAGI. The CDR3: CASSYRTTDPPAEQYF. CDR3 coding DNA: TGTGCCAGCAGTTACAGGACTACAGACCCCCCCGCCGAGCAGTACTTC.

This chain joins TRBV5-1 and TRBJ2-2; 7 bases fit TRBD2. The CDR3 covers 16 residues. V lost 2 bases and J lost 4; bases outside the gene matches: 8. Per the germline V gene, CDR1 is SGHRS and CDR2 is YFSETQ. In DNA, the CDR3 is TGCGCCAGCAGCTTCGCGGGACTAAGCATCACCGGGGAGCTGTTTTTT. Translated: CASSFAGLSITGELFF.

The rearrangement links TRBV6-5 to TRBJ2-1, with D maybe TRBD1 (5 bases). The V end was cut by 8 bases, the J end by 5 bases, with 16 bases between. The germline CDR1 and CDR2 sequences are MNHEY and SVGAGI. CDR3 length equals 14 residues. The CDR3 DNA is TGTGCCAGCGGCACACAACAGGAAAACAATGAGCAGTTCTTC. This codes for CASGTQQENNEQFF.

This clone was counted once. The rearrangement links TRBV19 to TRBJ2-2, with D perhaps matching TRBD1 (5 bases). The CDR3 is 16 residues long. Trimming took off 5 bases at V and 3 bases at J, with 16 bases between the two ends. In germline, CDR1 is LNHDA, CDR2 SQIVND (reference sequence). CDR3: CASSHPLTVDTGELFF. The CDR3 bases are TGTGCCAGTAGTCACCCTTTGACAGTGGACACCGGGGAGCTGTTTTTT. Complete variable domain (other parts from reference TRBV19 and TRBJ2-2): DGGITQSPKYLFRKEGQNVTLSCEQNLNHDAMYWYRQDPGQGLRLIYYSQIVNDFQKGDIAEGYSVSREKKESFPLTVTSAQKNPTAFYLCASSHPLTVDTGELFFGEGSRLTVL.

This clone was counted ten times or more. This chain connects TRBV7-9 to TRBJ1-3; D is undetermined. This CDR3 comprises 17 residues. CDR1 is SEHNR and CDR2 is FQNEAQ in the germline V gene (reference sequence). Trimming took 4 bases from V and 0 from J, leaving 16 bases between them. CDR3 in DNA: TGTGCCAGCAGCTCATTACCCCTCACGGGCTCTGGAAACACCATATATTTT. Amino acid sequence: CASSSLPLTGSGNTIYF.

The genes are TRBV11-2 and TRBJ2-7; TRBD1 agrees at 7 bases. This CDR3 is 17 amino acids long. Germline V gene lookup returns CDR1 SGHAT and CDR2 FQNNGV. V shed 5 bases and J 0 bases; nucleotides not matched to a gene: 13. The CDR3 DNA reads TGTGCCAGCAGCCATCCTCCAGGGGACAGTTACTCCTACGAGCAGTACTTC. Amino acid sequence: CASSHPPGDSYSYEQYF.

This clone appeared once. The chain combines TRBV4-1 with TRBJ1-2, with a weak D call TRBD1 (5 bases). Trimming stripped 0 bases from V and 5 bases from J, with 13 bases between. The length of the CDR3 is 15 residues. Germline V gene data show CDR1 as MGHRA and CDR2 as YSYEKL. Here the CDR3 reads CASSQEVRGRYGYTF. CDR3 coding DNA: TGCGCCAGCAGCCAAGAGGTGCGGGGGAGATATGGCTACACCTTC.

This chain connects TRBV19 to TRBJ2-1, with D perhaps matching TRBD2 (5 bases). The V and J ends lost 3 bases and 0 bases respectively, with 9 bases between them. The CDR3 totals 15 residues. Germline CDR1 is LNHDA and CDR2 is SQIVND (reference sequence). CDR3 protein: CASSIGTSSYNEQFF. The CDR3 nucleotides are TGTGCCAGTAGTATCGGAACTAGCTCCTACAATGAGCAGTTCTTC.

The chain links TRBV5-1 to TRBJ2-1; perhaps TRBD2 as D (5 bases). Germline CDR1 is SGHRS and CDR2 is YFSETQ. The CDR3 has 13 amino acids. Trimming removed 0 bases from V and 11 bases from J, with 12 bases in between. This chain's CDR3 is CASSLAQEEKQFF. The CDR3 DNA follows: TGCGCCAGCAGCTTGGCGCAGGAGGAAAAGCAGTTCTTC.

This chain links TRBV5-1 with TRBJ1-2; TRBD1 agrees at 8 bases. V shed 0 bases and J 8 bases; nucleotides not matched to a gene: 9. From germline, CDR1 is SGHRS and CDR2 YFSETQ. CDR3 length: 15 residues. This CDR3 reads CASSLEDREVRGYTF. CDR3 DNA: TGCGCCAGCAGCTTGGAGGACAGGGAGGTGCGGGGCTACACCTTC.

The chain joins TRBV4-1 to TRBJ2-5; unclear D gene. Trimming pared 1 base from V and 4 bases from J, leaving 16 bases between. Germline V CDR1 and CDR2: MGHRA, YSYEKL. The CDR3 extends over 16 amino acids. The CDR3 sequence: CASSQVFPPQLETQYF. DNA for the CDR3: TGCGCCAGCAGCCAAGTCTTTCCGCCGCAGTTAGAGACCCAGTACTTC.

The chain has TRBV5-4 and TRBJ1-1, with a tentative D call TRBD1 (6 bases). CDR3 size: 15 residues. Trimming stripped 4 bases from V and 0 bases from J, with 13 bases between. CDR1 SGHNT and CDR2 YYREEE come from the germline V gene (reference sequence). CDR3 residues: CASSTTGLMNTEAFF. Here the CDR3 DNA reads TGTGCCAGCAGCACAACAGGGCTAATGAACACTGAAGCTTTCTTT.

The chain links TRBV19 to TRBJ2-1; 8 positions match TRBD1. Germline CDR1 and CDR2: LNHDA and SQIVND (reference sequence). There are 17 residues in the CDR3. The J segment lost 4 bases and the V segment lost 6 bases, leaving 14 bases of the junction unmatched. The CDR3 sequence: CASSRTTGAVPYNEQFF. CDR3 nucleotide sequence: TGTGCCAGTAGCCGGACGACAGGGGCCGTACCTTACAATGAGCAGTTCTTC.

J is TRBJ1-4 and V is TRBV4-3; 7 bases fit TRBD1. The length of the CDR3 is 15 residues. V shed 0 bases, J shed 7 bases, and the junction held 5 bases outside the gene matches. Germline V gene data show CDR1 as LGHNA and CDR2 as YSLEER. CDR3 DNA: TGCGCCAGCAGCCAAGAAAGGGACAGACGTGAAAAACTGTTTTTT. This sequence encodes CASSQERDRREKLFF.

This clone is a singleton in its sample. V gene TRBV28 combines with J gene TRBJ1-1; perhaps TRBD1 as D (5 bases). Trimming pared 4 bases from V and 4 bases from J, leaving 13 bases between. Germline V gene data show CDR1 as MDHEN and CDR2 as SYDVKM. The CDR3 is 14 residues long. The CDR3 region is CASSYRTLLTEAFF. The CDR3 nucleotides are TGTGCCAGCAGTTACCGGACATTACTCACTGAAGCTTTCTTT. The entire variable domain, with the rest obtained from reference TRBV28 and TRBJ1-1, is as follows: DVKVTQSSRYLVKRTGEKVFLECVQDMDHENMFWYRQDPGLGLRLIYFSYDVKMKEKGDIPEGYSVSREKKERFSLILESASTNQTSMYLCASSYRTLLTEAFFGQGTRLTVV.

This chain's CDR3 is CASSLDRASGDGELFF. DNA of the CDR3: TGCGCCAGCAGCTTGGATCGGGCTAGCGGGGACGGGGAGCTGTTTTTT. V and J are TRBV5-1 and TRBJ2-2; 9 bases align to TRBD2. Trimming took 0 bases from V and 7 from J; bases not matched to a gene: 7. Germline CDR1 reads SGHRS; CDR2 reads YFSETQ. CDR3 length equals 16 residues.

The chain couples TRBV28 to TRBJ1-1; TRBD1 is a possible D gene (5 bases). Germline assignment: CDR1 MDHEN and CDR2 SYDVKM. Trimming shortened V by 2 bases and J by 6 bases, and 7 bases separated the two germline ends. The CDR3 contains 12 residues. This chain's CDR3 is CASSLVRAEAFF. The CDR3 nucleotides read TGTGCCAGCAGTTTAGTCAGGGCTGAAGCTTTCTTT.

The V and J genes are TRBV12-5 and TRBJ2-2; 11 nucleotides match TRBD1. V lost 11 bases to trimming and J lost 4 bases; unmatched junction nucleotides: 12. CDR1 is LGHNT, CDR2 FRNRAP, per germline. The CDR3 spans 16 residues. The CDR3, as DNA: TGTGCTTCTACCGAGGACAGGGGGCGAAGCACCGGGGAGCTGTTTTTT. Protein product: CASTEDRGRSTGELFF.

The chain links TRBV19 to TRBJ2-3; TRBD2 might be the D (6 bases). V was trimmed by 6 bases and J by 3 bases, leaving 10 bases between them. The CDR3 runs 13 residues. CDR1 and CDR2 (germline): LNHDA, SQIVND (reference sequence). The DNA of the CDR3 is TGTGCCAGTAGGGGGGGAGTTACAGATACGCAGTATTTT. Translated: CASRGGVTDTQYF.

The chain is built from TRBV7-2 and TRBJ2-7, with 9 bases matching TRBD2. V shed 6 bases, J shed 4 bases, and the junction held 10 bases outside the gene matches. CDR1 and CDR2 from the germline V gene are SGHTA and FQGNSA. The CDR3 extends over 15 amino acids. CDR3 in DNA: TGTGCCAGCAGACAAGGCGGCGGGGGGGCTTACGAGCAGTACTTC. Translating it yields CASRQGGGGAYEQYF. Using reference TRBV7-2 and TRBJ2-7 for the parts outside the CDR3, the full variable domain is GAGVSQSPSNKVTEKGKDVELRCDPISGHTALYWYRQSLGQGLEFLIYFQGNSAPDKSGLPSDRFSAERTGGSVSTLTIQRTQQEDSAVYLCASRQGGGGAYEQYFGPGTRLTVT.

V and J are TRBV5-1 and TRBJ2-7; TRBD1 aligns across 7 bases. Looked up from germline, CDR1 is SGHRS and CDR2 is YFSETQ. V dropped 4 bases and J dropped 0; count of bases not matched to a gene: 7. The CDR3 has 15 residues. The DNA of the CDR3 is TGCGCCAGCAGCACCGGGACAGTTAGCTCCTACGAGCAGTACTTC. Amino acids: CASSTGTVSSYEQYF.

V gene TRBV19 combines with J gene TRBJ1-5, with 10 bases fitting TRBD1. This CDR3 has 18 residues. V shed 0 bases, J shed 3 bases, and the junction held 8 bases outside the gene matches. CDR1 LNHDA and CDR2 SQIVND come from the germline V gene (reference sequence). The CDR3 sequence: CASSIDLGTGDFNQPQHF. DNA of the CDR3: TGTGCCAGTAGTATAGATCTGGGGACAGGGGACTTCAATCAGCCCCAGCATTTT.

This sequence joins TRBV5-1 and TRBJ2-3, with 9 bases that match TRBD2. V lost 0 bases and J lost 2; bases outside the gene matches: 4. There are 16 residues in the CDR3. The germline CDR1 and CDR2 sequences are SGHRS and YFSETQ. For the CDR3, the DNA is TGCGCCAGCAGCTTGGTAATAGCGGGGGCCACAGATACGCAGTATTTT. Protein product: CASSLVIAGATDTQYF. The full variable domain, in which reference TRBV5-1 and TRBJ2-3 provide the parts outside the CDR3, is KAGVTQTPRYLIKTRGQQVTLSCSPISGHRSVSWYQQTPGQGLQFLFEYFSETQRNKGNFPGRFSGRQFSNSRSEMNVSTLELGDSALYLCASSLVIAGATDTQYFGPGTRLTVL.

The V call is TRBV5-1, the J call TRBJ2-5; the match to TRBD1 covers 7 bases. Germline trimming cut 3 bases from V and 3 bases from J; bases unmatched to any gene: 2. Germline CDR1 SGHRS, CDR2 YFSETQ. This CDR3 region has 13 residues. In nucleotides, the CDR3 is TGCGCCAGCAGCTGGGACAGCAAAGAGACCCAGTACTTC. Its translation is CASSWDSKETQYF.

The gene calls are TRBV5-6 and TRBJ1-6; TRBD1 agrees at 8 bases. V shed 2 bases, J shed 8 bases, and the junction held 18 bases outside the gene matches. The CDR3 consists of 19 residues. Germline values: CDR1 SGHDT, CDR2 YYEEEE. CDR3 DNA: TGTGCCAGCAGCTTAGGGCCACCCTTCGGGACAGGAACTTATTCACCCCTCCACTTT. Its protein product is CASSLGPPFGTGTYSPLHF.

The rearrangement uses TRBV11-2 and TRBJ2-1, with TRBD2 matching 9 bases. V dropped 4 bases and J dropped 9; count of bases not matched to a gene: 10. This CDR3 is built from 15 residues. Germline CDR1 SGHAT, CDR2 FQNNGV. As DNA, the CDR3 is TGTGCCAGCAGCTCATTAGCGGGAGCGAATCCTGAGCAGTTCTTC. Translation gives CASSSLAGANPEQFF.

The V and J genes are TRBV6-5 and TRBJ2-7; 7 bases map to TRBD1. This CDR3 is 13 amino acids long. The junction had 9 bases not matched to a gene; V was cut back by 11 bases and J by 2 bases. CDR1 and CDR2 (germline): MNHEY, SVGAGI. Written as DNA, the CDR3 is TGTGCCTCCCGGGACAGAGATACCTACGAGCAGTACTTC. Protein product: CASRDRDTYEQYF.

The gene calls are TRBV9 and TRBJ2-3; D perhaps matches TRBD1 (6 bases). CDR3 length equals 14 residues. Germline CDR1 SGDLS, CDR2 YYNGEE. The V end lost 7 bases, the J end lost 5 bases, and 17 bases lay between the germline ends. The CDR3 spells CASGGGGLVDTQYF. Here the CDR3 DNA reads TGTGCCAGCGGGGGCGGTGGGTTGGTAGATACGCAGTATTTT.

The V and J genes are TRBV14 and TRBJ1-6, with D hard to call. The germline V and J ends were trimmed by 1 base and 4 bases, with 5 bases remaining between them. Germline CDR1 SGHDN, CDR2 FVKESK. CDR3 length equals 14 residues. CDR3 nucleotides: TGTGCCAGCAGCCAAGGGCCATATAATTCACCCCTCCACTTT. Translated, it gives CASSQGPYNSPLHF.

The CDR3 protein is CASSRGGAARYNEQFF. DNA of the CDR3: TGTGCCAGCAGCCGCGGGGGGGCCGCGAGGTACAATGAGCAGTTCTTC. J is TRBJ2-1 and V is TRBV7-2; 9 positions match TRBD2. J was trimmed by 4 bases and V by 5 bases; bases with no gene match: 9. CDR3 length: 16 residues. Per germline, CDR1 SGHTA and CDR2 FQGNSA.

This chain uses TRBV5-6 with TRBJ1-3; D not resolved. V lost 0 bases and J lost 4, with 14 bases in between. The CDR3 has 16 residues. CDR1 is SGHDT and CDR2 is YYEEEE in the germline V gene. CDR3 sequence: CASSLAGMGRGNTIYF. In nucleotides, the CDR3 is TGTGCCAGCAGCTTGGCCGGGATGGGTAGGGGAAACACCATATATTTT.